These 4 T cell receptor beta chains were all obtained from the same sample, sequenced in a study of sequential checkpoint blockade in melanoma. Documented treatment: randomized to nivolumab then ipilimumab (arm A) or the reverse (arm B). Profiling relied on immunoSEQ multiplex PCR, and the TCRdb table lists in-frame clones only, not all of them. The table includes approximately 21,000 clones, almost 85% detected once. The sample consisted of CD8+ T cells sorted from blood (inferred from file names), taken from a patient given nivolumab and ipilimumab in sequence. These receptor sequences come from a human donor with melanoma.

V is TRBV28 and J is TRBJ2-7; possibly TRBD1 for D (5 bases). The CDR3 runs to 16 residues. Germline CDR1 MDHEN, CDR2 SYDVKM. V was shortened by 2 bases and J by 4 bases, with 18 bases between the two germline ends. The CDR3 loop reads CASSLRFRGYRYEQYF. In DNA form, the CDR3 reads TGTGCCAGCAGTTTAAGGTTTAGGGGATATCGGTACGAGCAGTACTTC.

This clone was detected once. The chain recombines TRBV6-6 with TRBJ2-1; TRBD1 matches at 10 bases. V was clipped by 0 bases and J by 7 bases; unmatched bases: 6. The germline V gene encodes CDR1 MNHNY and CDR2 SVGAGI (reference sequence). The CDR3 contains 16 residues. CDR3 DNA: TGTGCCAGCAGTTACTCCCGGGACAGGGGTAGGAATGAGCAGTTCTTC. It translates to CASSYSRDRGRNEQFF.

The gene calls are TRBV18 and TRBJ2-7; TRBD1 aligns across 7 bases. Germline loops: CDR1 KGHSH, CDR2 LQKENI. V was clipped by 3 bases and J by 4 bases; unmatched bases: 15. This CDR3 has 17 amino acids. The CDR3 DNA reads as TGTGCCAGCTCACCGCCCCCGAGACAGGGACGTCGTTACGAGCAGTACTTC. This sequence encodes CASSPPPRQGRRYEQYF.

The V and J genes are TRBV11-2 and TRBJ1-1; weak D call: TRBD1 (5 bases). The V gene's germline CDR1 is SGHAT and CDR2 FQNNGV. The CDR3 consists of 15 residues. V shed 5 bases and J shed 6 bases, with 19 bases lying between them. CDR3 nucleotide sequence: TGTGCCAGCAGCCCACAGGATCTGAGGAAGGCTGAAGCTTTCTTT. Translated: CASSPQDLRKAEAFF.